This T cell receptor beta chain was found in a study of blood T cell repertoires in COVID-19 (TCRdb year 2020). Describing the broader study: Samples covering the acute and convalescent phases of COVID-19 were provided by collaborators in the United States, Italy and Spain. The material from the prospective study consisted of cDNA or gDNA derived from T cells, B-cell-depleted T cells, or PBMCs. Deeply sampled blood TCRbeta repertoires from subjects exposed to, actively infected with, or recovered from COVID-19 were included in the dataset. Where available, HLA class I and class II types were taken from metadata supplied by the sample provider and were not determined by assay-based typing. A freely available public database, intended as a resource for researchers studying the immune response to SARS-CoV-2, is where the repertoires were released. The samples were drawn from the first 160 participants of the ongoing ImmuneRACE study and from 950 to 1,500 subjects provided by 6 global collaborators. Sample metadata almost always included a de-identified subject ID, COVID-19 status, age in years and sex.

TCRbeta CDR3 regions were amplified from genomic DNA using the immunoSEQ Assay, a bias-controlled multiplex PCR. Concerning the study's data processing: Within the assay, amplification of reference gene primers was used to estimate how many nucleated cells each sample contained. To quantify the absolute abundance of each unique TCRbeta CDR3 rearrangement, sequence reads were collapsed and filtered. For each sample, productive Simpson clonality was calculated as the square root of Simpson's diversity index across productive rearrangements. Imported from immuneACCESS, the table was reduced by TCRdb to in-frame sequences with V and J called. These copies leave out some clones; in studies compared against another copy, an unresolved V gene accounts for under half, and the cause of the remainder is not known. For V, J and clone size, that table is used; D and trimming come from the DNA. The sample has about 34,000 clones on record, approximately 80% of them singletons. Clones ranked in the top ten supply around 15% of the sample.

Spanning cysteine to phenylalanine, the CDR3 consists of 16 amino acids. Only the CDR3 region is kept as DNA, spanning 48 bases read in frame from base 1. The germline V gene encodes CDR1 SGHVS and CDR2 FNYEAQ. V is reduced by 5 bases and J by 4 bases, leaving a spacing of 18 bases between them. Summary of the overall study and its limitations: How much clinical and demographic metadata was included differed by source and by participant, and the metadata was provided uncurated.

Collaborating institutions collected whole blood in K2EDTA tubes following their own protocols. For TCRbeta analysis, collaborators shipped samples as frozen whole blood, isolated PBMCs, or DNA extracted from either of those sample types. Concerning this clone itself: The specificity of this receptor is unknown. Per-base qualities were not stored, and no clone one base away is much larger.

The sequence was obtained from a human donor in a cohort sampled during active COVID-19. Sample: peripheral blood. The sequence joins TRBV7-6 to TRBJ2-1; perhaps TRBD1 is the D gene, with 6 bases matching. The CDR3 reads CASSPLTGLSYNEQFF. The bases read TGTGCCAGCAGCCCGTTGACAGGTCTCTCGTACAATGAGCAGTTCTTC.